A single sample is the source of the 21 T cell receptor beta chains below, sequenced in a study of early T cells in non-severe SARS-CoV-2 infection. TCRdb re-analysed the 5' RACE reads in MiXCR, keeping a single row per CDR3 protein. The sample lists about 64,000 distinct CDR3 sequences; around 13% were seen once. Material: whole blood. The receptors come from an adult who was a healthcare worker with PCR-confirmed SARS-CoV-2 infection or an uninfected control (not recorded which).

This clonotype was observed a few times. In nucleotides, the CDR3 is TGCGCCAGCCTAGGGACAGGGCGTCGAAGTGAGCAGTTCTTC. As protein: CASLGTGRRSEQFF. The rearrangement uses TRBV5-1 and TRBJ2-1; 9 bases fit TRBD1. CDR1 and CDR2 from the germline V gene are SGHRS and YFSETQ. This CDR3 region has 14 residues. V dropped 7 bases and J dropped 9; count of bases not matched to a gene: 11.

This clonotype has just a few counts. This chain joins TRBV12-3 or TRBV12-4 and TRBJ2-1, with TRBD1 matching over 8 bases. V trimming: 2 bases; J trimming: 7 bases; junction bases outside the gene matches: 4. CDR3 size: 14 residues. CDR3 residues: CASSLSGGKNEQFF. The CDR3 DNA follows: TGTGCCAGCAGTTTATCAGGGGGCAAGAATGAGCAGTTCTTC.

On this clonotype itself: A read error may explain this, as a much larger clone is one base away. This chain uses TRBV6-5 with TRBJ2-6, with TRBD1 identical over 10 bases. Germline CDR1 and CDR2: MNHEY and SVGAGI. The CDR3 has 15 residues. CDR3 amino acids: CASSYAGTGANILTF. The CDR3 DNA sequence: TGTGCCAGCAGTTACGCCGGGACAGGGGCCAACATCCTGACTTTC.

This clonotype was recorded many times. The rearrangement joins TRBV29-1 to TRBJ1-1; no reliable D call. This CDR3 spans 11 amino acids. Trimming removed 4 bases at V and 5 bases at J, with 8 bases between. Germline V gives CDR1 SQVTM, CDR2 ANQGSEA. This chain's CDR3 is CSVAFGTEAFF. The CDR3 region has the DNA TGCAGCGTTGCCTTTGGGACTGAAGCTTTCTTT.

In this sample, this clonotype turned up many times. This chain connects TRBV7-2 to TRBJ2-1, with 12 bases lining up with TRBD2. With V trimmed by 2 bases and J by 5 bases, 1 base remained unmatched. Germline V lookup: CDR1 SGHTA, CDR2 FQGNSA. This CDR3 is built from 15 residues. This chain's CDR3 is CASSLLAGGHNEQFF. CDR3 in DNA: TGTGCCAGCAGCTTACTAGCGGGGGGGCACAATGAGCAGTTCTTC.

The genes are TRBV2 and TRBJ1-5; D might be TRBD1 (6 bases). Trimming took off 6 bases at V and 0 bases at J, with 12 bases between the two ends. The germline V gene has CDR1 SNHLY and CDR2 FYNNEI. There are 15 residues in the CDR3. The CDR3 region has the DNA TGTGCCAGCAGCTTCCAACAGGGTAGCAATCAGCCCCAGCATTTT. Encoded protein: CASSFQQGSNQPQHF.

This clonotype was found many times. CDR3: CASSSPRDSAPFF. Here the CDR3 DNA reads TGTGCCAGCAGCTCGCCCCGGGACTCGGCTCCTTTCTTT. This sequence joins TRBV7-8 and TRBJ1-1; tentatively, D is TRBD1 (5 bases). Trimming removed 4 bases from V and 12 bases from J, with 18 bases in between. The CDR3 consists of 13 residues. Germline CDR1 reads SGHVS; CDR2 reads FQNEAQ.

At least ten counts were recorded for this clonotype. The genes are TRBV20-1 and TRBJ2-7, with D tentatively TRBD1 (6 bases). The CDR3 sequence is 15 residues long. Per germline, CDR1 DFQATT and CDR2 SNEGSKA (reference sequence). V was clipped by 5 bases and J by 1 base, with 18 bases between them. CDR3 residues: CSADPGHLYSYEQYF. Written as DNA, the CDR3 is TGCAGTGCTGACCCGGGACACCTTTATTCCTACGAGCAGTACTTC.

There are many counts of this clonotype. The chain employs TRBV4-1 and TRBJ2-1; D tentatively reads TRBD1 or TRBD2 (5 bases each). The CDR3 runs 16 residues. Germline CDR1 and CDR2: MGHRA and YSYEKL. V was shortened by 3 bases and J by 3 bases, with 15 bases between the two germline ends. CDR3 in amino acids: CASSQGPRRDYNEQFF. As DNA, the CDR3 is TGCGCCAGCAGCCAGGGGCCACGTCGGGACTACAATGAGCAGTTCTTC.

The chain employs TRBV20-1 and TRBJ2-7; D gene uncertain. The CDR3 contains 15 residues. Germline V gene data show CDR1 as DFQATT and CDR2 as SNEGSKA (reference sequence). Trimming took 0 bases from V and 2 from J, leaving 14 bases between them. CDR3 sequence reads: CSARDRTKDAYEQYF. The CDR3 DNA reads as TGCAGTGCTAGAGATCGGACCAAGGACGCCTACGAGCAGTACTTC.

The chain joins TRBV9 to TRBJ1-2; TRBD1 matches at 9 bases. This CDR3 region has 14 residues. Germline trimming cut 4 bases from V and 6 bases from J; bases unmatched to any gene: 7. Germline CDR1 SGDLS, CDR2 YYNGEE. CDR3 loop: CASSIQGASNGYTF. The DNA of the CDR3 is TGTGCCAGCAGCATACAGGGGGCGAGCAATGGCTACACCTTC.

In this sample, this clonotype turned up a few times. The chain combines TRBV10-1 with TRBJ1-1; D unresolved. This CDR3 is 12 amino acids long. Germline assignment: CDR1 WNHNN and CDR2 SYGVQD (reference sequence). Trimming shortened V by 2 bases and J by 11 bases, and 12 bases separated the two germline ends. In DNA form, the CDR3 reads TGCGCCAGCAGTGAGGGCAGGCGGCCTGCTTTCTTT. Encoded protein: CASSEGRRPAFF.

The chain links TRBV25-1 to TRBJ2-7; 8 bases agree with TRBD1. The CDR3 consists of 17 residues. The ends lost 3 bases at V and 2 bases at J; junction bases unmatched: 12. The V gene's germline CDR1 is MGHDK and CDR2 SYGVNS. The CDR3 spells CASSDMRGDRPPYEQYF. CDR3 nucleotide sequence: TGTGCCAGCAGTGATATGAGGGGGGACAGGCCTCCCTACGAGCAGTACTTC.

A few counts support this clonotype. V is TRBV20-1 and J is TRBJ2-3; perhaps TRBD2 as D (7 bases). V lost 4 bases and J lost 4, with 18 bases in between. CDR3 length equals 15 residues. CDR1 and CDR2 (germline): DFQATT, SNEGSKA (reference sequence). This CDR3 is CSAIPLWGGADTQYF. The CDR3 DNA follows: TGCAGTGCTATCCCATTGTGGGGGGGCGCAGATACGCAGTATTTT.

Ten or more counts support this clonotype. The chain joins TRBV24-1 to TRBJ2-1, with D perhaps being TRBD1 or TRBD2 (5 bases each). Trimming took 4 bases from V and 9 from J, leaving 30 bases between them. CDR1 is KGHDR and CDR2 is SFDVKD in the germline V gene. CDR3 length: 19 residues. CDR3 sequence: CATSDSPGNLHGHQGEQFF. The CDR3 coding sequence is TGTGCCACCAGTGACTCCCCCGGGAACTTGCACGGACATCAAGGTGAGCAGTTCTTC.

V and J are TRBV4-3 and TRBJ2-2, with a weak D call TRBD1 (6 bases). Trimming left V 1 base short and J 1 base short, with 7 bases between. Germline CDR1 reads LGHNA; CDR2 reads YSLEER. The CDR3 sequence is 15 residues long. The CDR3 bases are TGCGCCAGCAGCCAAGTACAGGGGAACACCGGGGAGCTGTTTTTT. Translated, it gives CASSQVQGNTGELFF.

V is TRBV7-8 and J is TRBJ2-7; D may correspond to TRBD1 or TRBD2 (5 bases each). This CDR3 comprises 14 residues. Trimming removed 4 bases at V and 2 bases at J, with 12 bases between. Germline V CDR1 and CDR2: SGHVS, FQNEAQ. CDR3: CASSSPGPTYEQYF. In nucleotides, the CDR3 is TGTGCCAGCAGCTCCCCGGGACCCACCTACGAGCAGTACTTC. Variable domain in full (rest from reference TRBV7-8 and TRBJ2-7): GAGVSQSPRYKVAKRGQDVALRCDPISGHVSLFWYQQALGQGPEFLTYFQNEAQLDKSGLPSDRFFAERPEGSVSTLKIQRTQQEDSAVYLCASSSPGPTYEQYFGPGTRLTVT.

This clonotype was seen only a few times. This sequence joins TRBV2 and TRBJ1-5; D gene ambiguous. Trimming removed 6 bases from V and 0 bases from J, with 12 bases in between. Germline V gene lookup returns CDR1 SNHLY and CDR2 FYNNEI. This CDR3 contains 15 residues. CDR3 nucleotides: TGTGCCAGCAGCCTTGAGGACTATAGCAATCAGCCCCAGCATTTT. It specifies CASSLEDYSNQPQHF.

The V and J genes are TRBV18 and TRBJ1-6; D may be TRBD1 (5 bases). CDR3 length: 13 amino acids. Trimming removed 5 bases from V and 6 bases from J, with 8 bases in between. Germline V gives CDR1 KGHSH, CDR2 LQKENI. The chain's CDR3 is CASSGDGNSPLHF. Written as DNA, the CDR3 is TGTGCCAGCTCAGGGGACGGTAATTCACCCCTCCACTTT.

This clonotype was observed a handful of times. The rearrangement joins TRBV2 to TRBJ1-6, with TRBD1 matching over 7 bases. Germline CDR1 is SNHLY and CDR2 is FYNNEI. V dropped 6 bases and J dropped 1; count of bases not matched to a gene: 3. This CDR3 region has 15 residues. The CDR3 coding sequence is TGTGCCAGCAGCCGACAGGGATCCTATAATTCACCCCTCCACTTT. It translates to CASSRQGSYNSPLHF.

A few counts support this clonotype. The V call is TRBV6-6, the J call TRBJ2-7, with 8 nucleotides matching TRBD1. Trimming took 6 bases from V and 4 from J; bases not matched to a gene: 5. The CDR3 runs to 13 residues. Germline V lookup: CDR1 MNHNY, CDR2 SVGAGI (reference sequence). CDR3 loop: CASSQGTGYEQYF. DNA for the CDR3: TGTGCCAGCAGCCAAGGGACAGGTTACGAGCAGTACTTC.